The sample holds a few counts of the clone carrying this T cell receptor beta chain. Its antigen is still unknown. Assay used: immunoSEQ multiplex PCR; TCRdb lists only in-frame clones, some missing. The sample consists of roughly 700,000 clones, around 89% of them appearing once. This sample was taken from a study of Ad26.COV2.S vaccination and SARS-CoV-2 variants. Study at large: The donor participated in the COV1001 trial, in its Ad26.COV2.S arm.

Treatment specified: some 20 received Ad26.COV2.S at low or high dose, single or two shots; roughly 5 received placebo; per-sample allocation not given. Collection of samples fell on day 63 after the first vaccine or placebo injection. Study-wide points: Spike-specific TCR breadth in vaccine recipients exceeded that seen in placebo recipients. Vaccine recipients and placebo recipients showed similar non-spike TCR breadth.

The sequence derives from a person aged 18-60 years who received the Ad26.COV2.S COVID-19 vaccine or a placebo. The sequenced sample was peripheral blood, obtained in a trial of Ad26.COV2.S vaccine versus placebo.

The CDR3 spells CASQTANQPQHF. DNA of the CDR3: TGTGCCAGCCAGACAGCAAATCAGCCCCAGCATTTT. The J gene is TRBJ1-5, the V gene TRBV12-3 or TRBV12-4, with D perhaps matching TRBD1 (5 bases). This CDR3 contains 12 residues. Deletions cut 8 bases from V and 4 bases from J, with 9 bases between.